This TCR beta chain emerged from a study of long-term antiretroviral therapy in people with HIV. As for the study in general: Collection of the earliest samples took place about a decade ahead of the 2015 immediate-ART recommendation.

Researchers report immunoSEQ v3.0 was run at survey level. This table comes from immunoSEQ multiplex PCR, and its TCRdb copy is limited to in-frame clones, with some not included. The table has 15,000 to 20,000 clones, about 81% seen once. Germline values: CDR1 MNHEY, CDR2 SMNVEV (reference sequence). The CDR3 loop spans 18 amino acids. Trimming removed 5 bases at V and 3 bases at J, with 23 bases between. Study findings and constraints: Blood dating 2004 to 2017 may reflect older ART regimens.

Turning to this clone: Its antigen is undetermined.

Sequencing used unsorted PBMCs, obtained 0.9 years after starting antiretroviral therapy. This sequence was found in a man aged 18 to 30 with HIV. The chain links TRBV27 to TRBJ1-5; D is perhaps TRBD1 (6 bases). The CDR3 region has the DNA TGTGCCAGCAGTACAATTATACCCCAAGGGGGGCTCAATCAGCCCCAGCATTTT. Translating it yields CASSTIIPQGGLNQPQHF.